The T cell receptor beta chain described here comes from a study of tumor and adjacent non-tumor tissue in lung cancer. Study-wide context: Patients were aged about 30 to 85, roughly nine men and roughly 5 women, stage I to III.

This clonotype was observed many times. Its antigen is unknown. A modified ARM-PCR protocol with three rounds of nested PCR amplified TCRbeta. TCRdb processed the multiplex PCR reads anew with MiXCR; each CDR3 protein has one entry. The data contain about 140,000 distinct CDR3 sequences, approximately 70% of them singletons. Study outcomes and limitations: Significantly higher TCR diversity was found in tumor than normal lung.

The template was RNA from unsorted bulk tissue. Germline CDR1 reads MGHRA; CDR2 reads YSYEKL. V was trimmed by 0 bases and J by 4 bases, leaving 5 bases between them. This CDR3 region has 13 residues. This chain links TRBV4-1 with TRBJ2-3, with D uncertain. This sequence originates from a man aged 55 to 69 with small cell lung cancer. Sequencing used lung tumor tissue. The CDR3 region is CASSQEASDTQYF. CDR3 nucleotides: TGCGCCAGCAGCCAAGAGGCTTCAGATACGCAGTATTTT.